This T cell receptor (beta chain) comes out of a study of monozygotic twins with inflammatory bowel disease. The RNA usage for each TCR library was roughly 3,300 ng of total RNA. UMIs bearing a 6-nucleotide sample barcode were added through template switching. Following a re-call of the 5' RACE reads, TCRdb has one entry per CDR3 protein and lacks DNA. The listing contains about 210,000 distinct CDR3 sequences. The CDR3 has 12 amino acids. Germline V gene lookup returns CDR1 SGHTA and CDR2 FQGTGA. This TCR was sampled from a human donor with ulcerative colitis or Crohn's disease, or a healthy co-twin of an affected twin (not recorded which). The chain recombines TRBV7-3 with TRBJ2-3. Sequenced input: blood. This CDR3 is CASSLRADTQYF.